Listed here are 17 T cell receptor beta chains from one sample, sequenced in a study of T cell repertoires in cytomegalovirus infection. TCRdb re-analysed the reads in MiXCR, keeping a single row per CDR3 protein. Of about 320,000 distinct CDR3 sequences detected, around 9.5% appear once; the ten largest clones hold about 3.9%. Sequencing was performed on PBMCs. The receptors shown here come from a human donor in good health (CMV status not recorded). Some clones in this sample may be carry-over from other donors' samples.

The CDR3: CASSPEDGSNQPQHF. The CDR3 DNA reads as TGCGCCAGCAGCCCCGAGGACGGATCCAATCAGCCCCAGCATTTT. This rearrangement joins TRBV5-1 to TRBJ1-5, with D unresolved. The CDR3 contains 15 residues. Germline CDR1 and CDR2: SGHRS and YFSETQ. The V end lost 4 bases, the J end lost 3 bases, and 14 bases lay between the germline ends. Full variable domain (remainder filled in from reference TRBV5-1 and TRBJ1-5): KAGVTQTPRYLIKTRGQQVTLSCSPISGHRSVSWYQQTPGQGLQFLFEYFSETQRNKGNFPGRFSGRQFSNSRSEMNVSTLELGDSALYLCASSPEDGSNQPQHFGDGTRLSIL.

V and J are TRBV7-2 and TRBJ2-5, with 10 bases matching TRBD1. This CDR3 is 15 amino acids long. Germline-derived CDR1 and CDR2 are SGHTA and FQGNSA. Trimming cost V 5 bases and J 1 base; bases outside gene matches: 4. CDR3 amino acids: CASSKTGGSQETQYF. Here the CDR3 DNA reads TGTGCCAGCAGCAAGACAGGGGGCTCCCAAGAGACCCAGTACTTC. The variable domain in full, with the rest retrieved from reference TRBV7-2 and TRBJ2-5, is GAGVSQSPSNKVTEKGKDVELRCDPISGHTALYWYRQSLGQGLEFLIYFQGNSAPDKSGLPSDRFSAERTGGSVSTLTIQRTQQEDSAVYLCASSKTGGSQETQYFGPGTRLLVL.

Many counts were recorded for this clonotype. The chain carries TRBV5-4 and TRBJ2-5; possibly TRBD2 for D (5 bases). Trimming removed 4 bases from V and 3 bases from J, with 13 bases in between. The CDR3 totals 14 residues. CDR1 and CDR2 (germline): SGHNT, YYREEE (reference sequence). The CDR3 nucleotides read TGTGCCAGCAGCCTCTGGACTCTAAAAGAGACCCAGTACTTC. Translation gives CASSLWTLKETQYF. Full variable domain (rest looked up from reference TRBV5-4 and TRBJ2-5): ETGVTQSPTHLIKTRGQQVTLRCSSQSGHNTVSWYQQALGQGPQFIFQYYREEENGRGNFPPRFSGLQFPNYSSELNVNALELDDSALYLCASSLWTLKETQYFGPGTRLLVL.

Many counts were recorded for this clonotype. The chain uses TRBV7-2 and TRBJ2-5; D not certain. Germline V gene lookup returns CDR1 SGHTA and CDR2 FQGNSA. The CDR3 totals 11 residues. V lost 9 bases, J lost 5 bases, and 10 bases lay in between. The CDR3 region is CASTFGETQYF. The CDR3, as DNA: TGTGCCAGTACATTTGGGGAGACCCAGTACTTC.

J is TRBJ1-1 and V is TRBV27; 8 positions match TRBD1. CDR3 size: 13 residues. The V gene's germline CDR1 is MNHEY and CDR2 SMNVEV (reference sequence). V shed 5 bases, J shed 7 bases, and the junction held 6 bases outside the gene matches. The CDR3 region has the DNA TGTGCCAGCAGTATCCGGGACAGGAATGAAGCTTTCTTT. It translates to CASSIRDRNEAFF.

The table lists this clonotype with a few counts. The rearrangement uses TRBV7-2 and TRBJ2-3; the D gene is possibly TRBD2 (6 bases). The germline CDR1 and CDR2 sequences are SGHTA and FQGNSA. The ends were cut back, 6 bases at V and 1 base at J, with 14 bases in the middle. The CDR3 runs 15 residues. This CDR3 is CASSSPGARTDTQYF. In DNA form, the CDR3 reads TGTGCCAGCAGTTCTCCGGGAGCCCGCACAGATACGCAGTATTTT.

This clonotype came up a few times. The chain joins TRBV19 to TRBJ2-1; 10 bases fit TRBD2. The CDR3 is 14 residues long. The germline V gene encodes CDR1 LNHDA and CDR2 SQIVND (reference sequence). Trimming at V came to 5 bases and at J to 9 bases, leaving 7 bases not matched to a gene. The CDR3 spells CASSAGLAELEQFF. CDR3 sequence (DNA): TGTGCCAGTAGTGCCGGACTAGCGGAACTTGAGCAGTTCTTC.

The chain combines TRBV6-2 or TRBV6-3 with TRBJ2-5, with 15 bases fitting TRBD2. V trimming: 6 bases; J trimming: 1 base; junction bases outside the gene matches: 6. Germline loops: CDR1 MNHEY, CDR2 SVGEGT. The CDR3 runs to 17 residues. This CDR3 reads CASRRTSGRGIQETQYF. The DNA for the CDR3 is TGTGCCAGCAGGCGGACTAGCGGGAGGGGGATCCAAGAGACCCAGTACTTC.

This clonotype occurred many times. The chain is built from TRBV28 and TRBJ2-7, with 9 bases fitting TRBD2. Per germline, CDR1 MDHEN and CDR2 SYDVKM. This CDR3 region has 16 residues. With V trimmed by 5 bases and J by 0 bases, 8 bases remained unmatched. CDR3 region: CASSDSGLAFSYEQYF. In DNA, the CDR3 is TGTGCCAGCAGTGACTCGGGACTAGCCTTCTCCTACGAGCAGTACTTC.

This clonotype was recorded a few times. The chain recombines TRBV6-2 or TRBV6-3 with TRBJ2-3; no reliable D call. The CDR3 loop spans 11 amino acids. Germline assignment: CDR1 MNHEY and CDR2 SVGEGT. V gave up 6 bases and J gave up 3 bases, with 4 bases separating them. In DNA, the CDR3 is TGTGCCAGCAGGAAGACAGATACGCAGTATTTT. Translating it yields CASRKTDTQYF.

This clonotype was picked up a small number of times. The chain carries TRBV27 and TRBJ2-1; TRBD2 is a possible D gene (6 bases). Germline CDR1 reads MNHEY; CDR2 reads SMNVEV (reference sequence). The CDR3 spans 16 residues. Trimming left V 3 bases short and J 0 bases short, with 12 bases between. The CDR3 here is CASSFGGGSSYNEQFF. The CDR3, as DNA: TGTGCCAGCAGTTTCGGGGGAGGAAGCTCCTACAATGAGCAGTTCTTC.

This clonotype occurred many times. The CDR3 DNA reads TGTGCCAGTAGTATAAAACTAGCGGGGGACAATGAGCAGTTCTTC. Protein sequence: CASSIKLAGDNEQFF. The V call is TRBV19, the J call TRBJ2-1, with 11 nucleotides matching TRBD2. The length of the CDR3 is 15 residues. Germline V gene lookup returns CDR1 LNHDA and CDR2 SQIVND (reference sequence). Losses at the gene ends were 2 bases for V and 5 bases for J; bases not matched to a gene: 2. The full variable domain, completed using reference TRBV19 and TRBJ2-1, is DGGITQSPKYLFRKEGQNVTLSCEQNLNHDAMYWYRQDPGQGLRLIYYSQIVNDFQKGDIAEGYSVSREKKESFPLTVTSAQKNPTAFYLCASSIKLAGDNEQFFGPGTRLTVL.

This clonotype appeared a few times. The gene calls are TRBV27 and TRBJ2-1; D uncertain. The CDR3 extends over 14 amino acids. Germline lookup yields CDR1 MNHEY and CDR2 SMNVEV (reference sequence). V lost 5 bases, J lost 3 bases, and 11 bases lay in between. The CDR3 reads CASSHFRGYNEQFF. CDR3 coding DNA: TGTGCCAGCAGTCATTTTAGAGGCTACAATGAGCAGTTCTTC.

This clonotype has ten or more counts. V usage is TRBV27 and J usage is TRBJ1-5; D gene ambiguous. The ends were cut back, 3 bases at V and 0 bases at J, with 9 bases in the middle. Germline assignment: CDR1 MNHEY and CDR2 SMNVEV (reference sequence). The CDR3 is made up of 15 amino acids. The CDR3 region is CASSFERDSNQPQHF. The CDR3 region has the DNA TGTGCCAGCAGTTTCGAGAGAGATAGCAATCAGCCCCAGCATTTT.

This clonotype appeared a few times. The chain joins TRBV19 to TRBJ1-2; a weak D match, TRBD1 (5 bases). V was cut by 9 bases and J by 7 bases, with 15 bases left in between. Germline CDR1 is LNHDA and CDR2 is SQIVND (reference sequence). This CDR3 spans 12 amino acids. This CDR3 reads CASDRDEGGYTF. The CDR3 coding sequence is TGTGCCAGCGACAGAGATGAGGGTGGCTACACCTTC.

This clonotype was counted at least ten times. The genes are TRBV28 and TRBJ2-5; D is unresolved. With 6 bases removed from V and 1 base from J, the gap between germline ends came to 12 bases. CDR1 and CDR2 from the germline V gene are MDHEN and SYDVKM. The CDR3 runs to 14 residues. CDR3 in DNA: TGTGCCAGCAGCTTGGGCGGCGTCCAAGAGACCCAGTACTTC. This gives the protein CASSLGGVQETQYF.

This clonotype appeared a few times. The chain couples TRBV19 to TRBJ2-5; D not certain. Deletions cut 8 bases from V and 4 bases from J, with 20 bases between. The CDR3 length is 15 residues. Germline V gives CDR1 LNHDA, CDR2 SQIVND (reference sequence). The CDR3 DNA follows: TGTGCCAGTCACCCGGGTCCTCTTGGGCCAGAGACCCAGTACTTC. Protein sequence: CASHPGPLGPETQYF.